At least ten counts were recorded for the clone carrying this T cell receptor (beta chain). Its antigen is not known. CDR1 is SGHTA and CDR2 is FQGNSA in the germline V gene. Germline trimming cut 1 base from V and 1 base from J; bases unmatched to any gene: 3. The CDR3 sequence is 15 residues long. TCRdb fed the reads into MiXCR, producing one record per CDR3 protein. This repertoire shows some 800,000 distinct CDR3 sequences, about 33% found once; its top ten account for around 11%. These data belong to a study of T cell repertoires in cytomegalovirus infection. V usage is TRBV7-2 and J usage is TRBJ2-7, with 8 bases matching TRBD2. The receptor comes from a human donor in good health (CMV status not recorded). Some clones in this sample may be carry-over from other donors' samples. Sequencing was performed on cultured CD8+ T cells from PBMCs, taken from culture after CMV antigen stimulation. The CDR3: CASSLGGGTSYEQYF. The CDR3 bases are TGTGCCAGCAGCTTAGGCGGGGGGACTTCCTACGAGCAGTACTTC.